A selection of T cell receptor beta chains follows, all from one sample in a study of blood T cell repertoires in COVID-19. Produced via immunoSEQ multiplex PCR; TCRdb's table is partial and in-frame only. The data contain 95,000 to 150,000 clones, roughly 85% of them singletons. Sequenced: peripheral blood. The source is a man older than 75 with active or convalescent COVID-19. Both conserved end residues are part of each CDR3. A D gene is named only where the DNA matches it firmly. A row's size may be missing; if present it is once, few, many or a size class.

. . TRBJ1-4 TRBV7-2 CASSLGGGAEKLFF TGTGCCAGCAGCTTAGGCGGAGGGGCGGAAAAACTGTTTTTT
. TRBD1 TRBJ1-3 TRBV7-2 CASGHQGAGNTIYF TGTGCCAGCGGTCATCAGGGGGCTGGAAACACCATATATTTT
. TRBD1 TRBJ1-1 TRBV10-3 CAINGQGGNTEAFF TGTGCCATCAACGGACAGGGGGGGAACACTGAAGCTTTCTTT
once TRBD2 TRBJ2-1 TRBV9 CASSVGGDTRNEQFF TGTGCCAGCAGCGTTGGGGGGGATACAAGGAATGAGCAGTTCTTC
few . TRBJ2-7 TRBV18 CASSPSLYEQYF TGTGCCAGCTCTCCCTCACTCTACGAGCAGTACTTC
. . TRBJ2-1 TRBV7-9 CASSYTRGSSYNEQFF TGTGCCAGCAGTTATACACGGGGGAGCTCCTACAATGAGCAGTTCTTC
. TRBD2 TRBJ2-7 TRBV29-1 CSVTFGTSGFEQYF TGCAGCGTTACCTTCGGGACTAGTGGCTTCGAGCAGTACTTC
few . TRBJ2-3 TRBV3-1/TRBV3-2 CASSQGRGPGTDTQYF TGTGCCAGCAGCCAAGGGAGGGGGCCGGGCACAGATACGCAGTATTTT
. TRBD2 TRBJ2-3 TRBV9 CASSVRSGGATDTQYF TGTGCCAGCAGCGTACGTAGCGGGGGGGCCACAGATACGCAGTATTTT
. TRBD1 TRBJ1-2 TRBV19 CASRGGGGGYTF TGTGCCAGTAGAGGAGGGGGCGGAGGCTACACCTTC
. TRBD1 TRBJ1-3 TRBV4-1 CASSPLRHDREIGNTIYF TGCGCCAGCAGCCCTTTGAGGCACGACAGGGAAATTGGAAACACCATATATTTT
. . TRBJ2-2 TRBV9 CASSKLGRSGELFF TGTGCCAGCAGCAAGCTAGGCCGGAGCGGGGAGCTGTTTTTT
. . TRBJ1-5 TRBV3-1/TRBV3-2 CASSQDRIQPQHF TGTGCCAGCAGCCAAGACAGGATTCAGCCCCAGCATTTT
. . TRBJ2-2 TRBV25-1 CASSGTTENTGELFF TGTGCCAGCAGTGGGACGACAGAGAACACCGGGGAGCTGTTTTTT
many TRBD1 TRBJ1-2 TRBV27 CASTSQGGRDGYTF TGTGCCAGCACCTCTCAGGGGGGTAGGGATGGCTACACCTTC
. . TRBJ2-2 TRBV18 CASSPQGSDTGELFF TGTGCCAGCTCACCACAGGGGTCGGACACCGGGGAGCTGTTTTTT
. . TRBJ1-6 TRBV18 CASSPNTGTRNSPLHF TGTGCCAGCTCACCAAATACCGGGACACGAAATTCACCCCTCCACTTT
. TRBD1 TRBJ2-3 TRBV7-3 CASSDRDRGFTDTQYF TGTGCCAGCAGCGACCGGGACAGGGGCTTCACAGATACGCAGTATTTT
. TRBD2 TRBJ2-1 TRBV24-1 CATGGGSSYNEQFF TGTGCCACCGGAGGCGGGAGCTCCTACAATGAGCAGTTCTTC
. TRBD2 TRBJ2-7 TRBV5-1 CASSSTTFASGEAYEQYF TGCGCCAGCAGCTCCACTACATTCGCTAGCGGGGAGGCCTACGAGCAGTACTTC
. . TRBJ1-4 TRBV5-1 CASSTSPGNGLFF TGCGCCAGCAGTACCTCTCCAGGGAACGGACTGTTTTTT
. . TRBJ2-7 TRBV2 CASSAMKRLSYEQYF TGTGCCAGCAGCGCTATGAAGAGGCTAAGTTACGAGCAGTACTTC
. . TRBJ1-1 TRBV3-1/TRBV3-2 CASSQFGQTNTEAFF TGTGCCAGCAGCCAATTTGGACAGACGAACACTGAAGCTTTCTTT
. . TRBJ1-1 TRBV19 CATRQLENTEAFF TGTGCCACCCGACAACTCGAAAACACTGAAGCTTTCTTT
. . TRBJ1-2 TRBV11-2 CASSLRHGGYTF TGTGCCAGCAGCTTAAGACACGGTGGCTACACCTTC
. TRBD1 TRBJ2-2 TRBV5-6 CASSLGTGGKLFF TGTGCCAGCAGCCTAGGGACAGGGGGGAAGCTGTTTTTT
. TRBD1 TRBJ2-7 TRBV7-9 CASSLVETGTYEQYF TGTGCCAGCAGCTTAGTCGAGACAGGGACCTACGAGCAGTACTTC
. TRBD1 TRBJ1-4 TRBV6-6 CASSRRGQGGEKLFF TGTGCCAGCAGTCGCAGGGGACAGGGGGGCGAAAAACTGTTTTTT
. . TRBJ1-6 TRBV27 CAVGLLNSPLHF TGTGCCGTCGGGTTGCTGAATTCACCCCTCCACTTT